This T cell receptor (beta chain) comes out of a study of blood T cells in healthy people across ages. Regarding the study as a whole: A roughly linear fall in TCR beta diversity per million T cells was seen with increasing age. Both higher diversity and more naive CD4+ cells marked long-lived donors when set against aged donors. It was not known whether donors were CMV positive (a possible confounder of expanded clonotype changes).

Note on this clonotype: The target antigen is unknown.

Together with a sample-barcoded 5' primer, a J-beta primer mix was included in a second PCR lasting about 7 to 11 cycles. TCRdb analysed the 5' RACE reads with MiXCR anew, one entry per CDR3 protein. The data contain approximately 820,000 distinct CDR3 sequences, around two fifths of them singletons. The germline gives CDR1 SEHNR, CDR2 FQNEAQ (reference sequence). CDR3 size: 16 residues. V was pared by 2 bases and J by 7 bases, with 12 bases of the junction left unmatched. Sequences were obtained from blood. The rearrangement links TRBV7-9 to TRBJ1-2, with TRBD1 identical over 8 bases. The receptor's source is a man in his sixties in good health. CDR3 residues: CASSLYAGGYTGGYTF. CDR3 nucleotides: TGTGCCAGCAGCTTATACGCAGGGGGCTACACGGGTGGCTACACCTTC.